Following are 26 T cell receptor beta chains from one sample sequenced in a study of cytomegalovirus exposure and HLA in healthy donors. PCR used 60 Vbeta primers and 13 Jbeta primers. Data came from immunoSEQ multiplex PCR; TCRdb stores just in-frame clones and leaves some out. Seen here are 110,000 or so clones, around 77% observed once, and the top ten hold approximately 11%. The specimen sequenced was PBMCs. These receptors were collected from a middle-aged man in good health and CMV-seropositive.

The genes are TRBV7-2 and TRBJ1-5, with 9 bases lining up with TRBD1. V was pared by 6 bases and J by 9 bases, with 12 bases of the junction left unmatched. This CDR3 has 15 amino acids. The germline V gene encodes CDR1 SGHTA and CDR2 FQGNSA. CDR3 loop: CASSLMGGQGRPQHF. The CDR3 DNA reads TGTGCCAGCAGTCTCATGGGGGGACAGGGACGGCCCCAGCATTTT.

This clone has more than one count but fewer than ten. The chain has TRBV6-5 and TRBJ1-2; D might be TRBD1 (6 bases). The CDR3 has 14 amino acids. V gave up 0 bases and J gave up 10 bases, with 15 bases separating them. Germline CDR1 is MNHEY and CDR2 is SVGAGI. The CDR3 region has the DNA TGTGCCAGCAGTTACTCGACAGGTCAGGAGGACTACACCTTC. This encodes CASSYSTGQEDYTF.

This rearrangement joins TRBV11-2 to TRBJ1-2; 7 bases are a match to TRBD1. This CDR3 is built from 14 residues. With 5 bases clipped from V and 2 bases from J, the junction kept 5 bases outside the gene matches. In germline, CDR1 is SGHAT, CDR2 FQNNGV. The CDR3 sequence is CASSSQGGNYGYTF. The CDR3 coding sequence is TGTGCCAGCAGCAGCCAGGGGGGAAACTATGGCTACACCTTC.

The rearrangement uses TRBV7-2 and TRBJ2-3, with D maybe TRBD2 (6 bases). Trimming cost V 6 bases and J 1 base, with 14 bases left between them. The germline V gene has CDR1 SGHTA and CDR2 FQGNSA. The CDR3 contains 15 residues. The CDR3 sequence is CASRFAASGTDTQYF. The CDR3 DNA is TGTGCCAGCAGATTCGCCGCTAGCGGCACAGATACGCAGTATTTT.

In this sample, this clone turned up once. The V call is TRBV20-1, the J call TRBJ1-1, with a possible D match to TRBD1 (5 bases). Germline CDR1 DFQATT, CDR2 SNEGSKA (reference sequence). The CDR3 covers 11 residues. Trimming stripped 4 bases from V and 6 bases from J, with 9 bases between. DNA for the CDR3: TGCAGTGCTATTCCCAGGGCTGAAGCTTTCTTT. Its protein is CSAIPRAEAFF.

The genes are TRBV30 and TRBJ1-1, with 7 nucleotides matching TRBD1. Germline-derived CDR1 and CDR2 are GTSNPN and SVGIG (reference sequence). The CDR3 extends over 13 amino acids. V was clipped by 2 bases and J by 5 bases; unmatched bases: 5. The CDR3 here is CAWSRQGSTEAFF. CDR3 bases: TGTGCCTGGAGTCGACAGGGCAGTACTGAAGCTTTCTTT.

Regarding this clone: The same CDR3 can be traced to other DNA sequences in this sample. The chain is built from TRBV5-1 and TRBJ2-1; TRBD2 matches at 14 bases. CDR1 SGHRS and CDR2 YFSETQ come from the germline V gene. The CDR3 contains 15 residues. J was trimmed by 7 bases and V by 4 bases; bases with no gene match: 4. The CDR3, as DNA: TGCGCCAGCAGCCTGACTAGCGGGGGGGCGAATGAGCAGTTCTTC. It specifies CASSLTSGGANEQFF.

V is TRBV7-6 and J is TRBJ1-1, with 12 bases lining up with TRBD1. Germline V gene sequence: CDR1 SGHVS, CDR2 FNYEAQ. With 1 base clipped from V and 2 bases from J, the junction kept 2 bases outside the gene matches. The CDR3 totals 16 residues. CDR3 nucleotide sequence: TGTGCCAGCAGCTTAGGGGACAGGGGGCTCAACACTGAAGCTTTCTTT. This translates into CASSLGDRGLNTEAFF.

V is TRBV18 and J is TRBJ2-1, with TRBD1 matching over 10 bases. CDR3 length: 16 residues. V gave up 5 bases and J gave up 1 base; unmatched junction bases: 5. Germline CDR1 is KGHSH and CDR2 is LQKENI. The CDR3 here is CASSARQGASYNEQFF. The CDR3 region has the DNA TGTGCCAGCTCAGCGCGACAGGGGGCGTCCTACAATGAGCAGTTCTTC.

V usage is TRBV30 and J usage is TRBJ1-1; TRBD1 might be the D (5 bases). V was pared by 4 bases and J by 0 bases, with 12 bases between. CDR3 length equals 14 residues. From germline, CDR1 is GTSNPN and CDR2 SVGIG (reference sequence). CDR3: CAWTRGIMNTEAFF. Written as DNA, the CDR3 is TGTGCCTGGACTAGGGGCATCATGAACACTGAAGCTTTCTTT. Supplemented by reference TRBV30 and TRBJ1-1, the full variable domain reads SQTIHQWPATLVQPVGSPLSLECTVEGTSNPNLYWYRQAAGRGLQLLFYSVGIGQISSEVPQNLSASRPQDRQFILSSKKLLLSDSGFYLCAWTRGIMNTEAFFGQGTRLTVV.

V is TRBV7-2 and J is TRBJ1-4; 9 nucleotides match TRBD1. V was pared by 6 bases and J by 5 bases, with 4 bases of the junction left unmatched. The CDR3 sequence is 14 residues long. Germline lookup yields CDR1 SGHTA and CDR2 FQGNSA. In nucleotides, the CDR3 is TGTGCCAGCAGAGCCGGGACAGGGAATGAAAAACTGTTTTTT. Its protein is CASRAGTGNEKLFF.

The chain recombines TRBV19 with TRBJ1-5; the match to TRBD1 covers 7 bases. The CDR3 has 16 residues. V was pared by 3 bases and J by 3 bases, with 8 bases of the junction left unmatched. Germline V gene lookup returns CDR1 LNHDA and CDR2 SQIVND (reference sequence). The CDR3 here is CASSMRQGYLNQPQHF. In DNA form, the CDR3 reads TGTGCCAGTAGTATGAGACAGGGCTATCTCAATCAGCCCCAGCATTTT.

The chain recombines TRBV10-2 with TRBJ2-7, with D perhaps matching TRBD1 (6 bases). Germline CDR1 WSHSY, CDR2 SAAADI. V lost 5 bases and J 2 bases, leaving 13 bases between the germline ends. The CDR3 spans 14 residues. CDR3 sequence reads: CASSRNREPYEQYF. CDR3 DNA sequence: TGCGCCAGCAGTCGGAACAGGGAGCCCTACGAGCAGTACTTC.

The rearrangement links TRBV11-1 to TRBJ1-1; 7 bases agree with TRBD1. Germline V CDR1 and CDR2: SGHAT, FQDESV (reference sequence). V gave up 1 base and J gave up 5 bases; unmatched junction bases: 1. There are 13 residues in the CDR3. Written as DNA, the CDR3 is TGTGCCAGCAGCTTAGAGGGGGCTACTGAAGCTTTCTTT. It specifies CASSLEGATEAFF.

The genes are TRBV6-4 and TRBJ2-1; unclear D gene. Germline CDR1 is MRHNA and CDR2 is SNTAGT. Trimming pared 0 bases from V and 1 base from J, leaving 13 bases between. This CDR3 is 17 amino acids long. The chain's CDR3 is CASSDSRRCRSYNEQFF. DNA of the CDR3: TGTGCCAGCAGTGACTCGAGGCGGTGTCGATCCTACAATGAGCAGTTCTTC.

The rearrangement links TRBV6-6 to TRBJ2-1; TRBD2 is a possible D gene (7 bases). CDR3 length: 13 amino acids. CDR1 is MNHNY, CDR2 SVGAGI, per germline (reference sequence). The ends were cut back, 8 bases at V and 4 bases at J, with 12 bases in the middle. The CDR3 sequence: CASGRGGYNEQFF. The CDR3 DNA follows: TGTGCCAGCGGAAGGGGGGGTTACAATGAGCAGTTCTTC.

This clone was seen a handful of times. This chain joins TRBV5-1 and TRBJ2-7, with a possible D match to TRBD2 (6 bases). V lost 0 bases, J lost 3 bases, and 10 bases lay in between. Per germline, CDR1 SGHRS and CDR2 YFSETQ. The CDR3 runs 14 residues. The CDR3, as DNA: TGCGCCAGCAGCTTGGGTGGGGGAGGCTACGAGCAGTACTTC. Translation: CASSLGGGGYEQYF.

This chain uses TRBV6-6 with TRBJ1-2; D unresolved. Deletions cut 5 bases from V and 2 bases from J, with 9 bases between. The CDR3 contains 13 residues. Germline CDR1 and CDR2: MNHNY and SVGAGI (reference sequence). Written as DNA, the CDR3 is TGTGCCAGCAGTCGACTTGGGAACTATGGCTACACCTTC. The encoded protein is CASSRLGNYGYTF.

V and J are TRBV2 and TRBJ1-5; D gene ambiguous. Germline loops: CDR1 SNHLY, CDR2 FYNNEI. V lost 5 bases to trimming and J lost 1 base, with 15 bases between them. This CDR3 has 16 residues. The CDR3 here is CASSTLTPASNQPQHF. The DNA for the CDR3 is TGTGCCAGCAGTACCTTGACACCCGCGAGCAATCAGCCCCAGCATTTT.

This clone was picked up a small number of times. The CDR3 protein is CASSQERGRGRRIDGEQFF. The CDR3 nucleotides read TGTGCCAGCAGCCAAGAACGCGGCAGGGGTCGTCGTATAGATGGTGAGCAGTTCTTC. The V and J genes are TRBV4-2 and TRBJ2-1; perhaps TRBD1 as D (6 bases). Trimming removed 0 bases at V and 9 bases at J, with 27 bases between. From germline, CDR1 is LGHNA and CDR2 YNFKEQ. The CDR3 contains 19 residues.

This clone was found many times. The V and J genes are TRBV5-4 and TRBJ1-6; D not resolved. The CDR3 extends over 16 amino acids. V lost 5 bases, J lost 0 bases, and 12 bases lay in between. CDR1 is SGHNT, CDR2 YYREEE, per germline (reference sequence). CDR3 nucleotides: TGTGCCAGCAGATATCAGAGGAGCTCCTATAATTCACCCCTCCACTTT. Its translation: CASRYQRSSYNSPLHF.

V gene TRBV7-2 combines with J gene TRBJ2-3; TRBD2 matches 7 bases. The CDR3 runs 15 residues. Unmatched junction bases numbered 8, after V lost 6 bases and J lost 2 bases. Germline CDR1 SGHTA, CDR2 FQGNSA. Here the CDR3 DNA reads TGTGCCAGCAGGGGACTATCGAAAAACACAGATACGCAGTATTTT. Residues: CASRGLSKNTDTQYF.

The chain couples TRBV7-3 to TRBJ1-1, with TRBD1 as a possible D gene (5 bases). The germline gives CDR1 SGHTA, CDR2 FQGTGA. The CDR3 is 12 residues long. V lost 4 bases and J lost 11, with 14 bases in between. The CDR3 reads CASSYRSGAAFF. In DNA, the CDR3 is TGTGCCAGCAGCTACCGGAGCGGGGCGGCTTTCTTT. The entire variable domain, with the rest obtained from reference TRBV7-3 and TRBJ1-1, is as follows: GAGVSQTPSNKVTEKGKYVELRCDPISGHTALYWYRQSLGQGPEFLIYFQGTGAADDSGLPNDRFFAVRPEGSVSTLKIQRTERGDSAVYLCASSYRSGAAFFGQGTRLTVV.

This clone was counted between two and nine times. The rearrangement joins TRBV7-9 to TRBJ1-3; tentative D call: TRBD1 (5 bases). V was shortened by 8 bases and J by 0 bases, with 8 bases between the two germline ends. This CDR3 has 13 amino acids. CDR1 is SEHNR and CDR2 is FQNEAQ in the germline V gene (reference sequence). CDR3 bases: TGTGCCAGCGACAGTGGCTCTGGAAACACCATATATTTT. Translating gives CASDSGSGNTIYF.

This clone was seen just once. This chain joins TRBV19 and TRBJ1-5; 7 nucleotides line up with TRBD1. V lost 6 bases, J lost 7 bases, and 3 bases stayed unmatched. The CDR3 is 12 residues long. The germline gives CDR1 LNHDA, CDR2 SQIVND (reference sequence). CDR3 in DNA: TGTGCCAGTAGCCTACAGGGGCAGCCCCAGCATTTT. The encoded protein is CASSLQGQPQHF.

The gene calls are TRBV19 and TRBJ1-3; D is unclear. V lost 6 bases, J lost 1 base, and 10 bases lay in between. Germline V gene sequence: CDR1 LNHDA, CDR2 SQIVND (reference sequence). This CDR3 contains 14 residues. For the CDR3, the DNA is TGTGCCAGTAGCCCTGGCGGATCTGGAAACACCATATATTTT. Its protein is CASSPGGSGNTIYF.